This T cell receptor beta chain appears in the sequencing data of a study of cytomegalovirus exposure and HLA in healthy donors. Study-wide results and caveats: In a later analysis, TCR beta V- and J-gene trimming showed a link to a missense DCLRE1C variant. Several V segments, TRBV6-2 and TRBV6-3 among them, could not be told apart and were dropped. For most TCR beta V segments, an earlier analysis put the productive rate at about 90% or about 30% of the time. Cytomegalovirus status was reportedly diagnosed by the classifier with high sensitivity and specificity.

The ends lost 6 bases at V and 6 bases at J; junction bases unmatched: 11. This CDR3 spans 15 amino acids. The V gene's germline CDR1 is MNHEY and CDR2 SMNVEV (reference sequence). The PCR contained 60 Vbeta and 13 Jbeta primers. Produced via immunoSEQ multiplex PCR; TCRdb's table is partial and in-frame only. The sample consists of about 150,000 clones, 80% of them appearing once. A word on this clone: Its antigen is undetermined.

This TCR came from a woman aged 35 to 49 in good health and CMV-seropositive. Material: PBMCs. The genes are TRBV27 and TRBJ2-7, with 10 bases lining up with TRBD1. This CDR3 is CASRPTGTGDGEQYF. CDR3 nucleotides: TGTGCCAGCAGACCTACCGGGACAGGGGATGGCGAGCAGTACTTC.